This T cell receptor beta chain originates from a study of spatial heterogeneity in lung cancer. Overall study context: TCR transcript counts in tumor regions correlated strongly with a T cell module score from matched bulk RNA-seq.

Germline CDR1 reads DFQATT; CDR2 reads SNEGSKA (reference sequence). The ends lost 0 bases at V and 4 bases at J; junction bases unmatched: 4. The CDR3 is 15 residues long. The time point is: sample taken at primary tumor resection. Overall study findings and caveats: Mutation tallies in tumors tracked expanded intratumoral alpha and beta TCR counts.

This clonotype was counted at least ten times. Its cognate antigen is unknown. TCRdb used MiXCR to reprocess the 5' RACE reads, holding one entry per CDR3 protein. The profile shows around 12,000 distinct CDR3 sequences, 4% to 6% of them singletons. The chain combines TRBV20-1 with TRBJ2-2; the match to TRBD2 covers 8 bases. The sequenced sample was lung tumor tissue, obtained at surgery. This sequence originates from a male donor with early-stage non-small cell lung cancer. In nucleotides, the CDR3 is TGCAGTGCTAGAGATAGCGGGAAGGGCACCGGGGAGCTGTTTTTT. Amino acids: CSARDSGKGTGELFF.